These 27 T cell receptor beta chains originate from one sample sequenced in a study of blood T cell repertoires in COVID-19. TCRdb's table, derived via immunoSEQ multiplex PCR, lists solely in-frame clones and lacks some. The repertoire includes 110,000 or so clones, 65% to 90% of them detected once, and under 40% sits in the top ten. Input material: peripheral blood. The receptors stem from a man at least 80 years old with acute or convalescent COVID-19.

The chain is built from TRBV5-1 and TRBJ2-7, with TRBD2 matching 12 bases. Germline loops: CDR1 SGHRS, CDR2 YFSETQ. The CDR3 runs 15 residues. V lost 0 bases, J lost 5 bases, and 3 bases stayed unmatched. The CDR3 protein is CASSLGLAGVNEQYF. Written as DNA, the CDR3 is TGCGCCAGCAGCTTGGGACTAGCGGGAGTGAACGAGCAGTACTTC.

This chain links TRBV7-3 with TRBJ2-3; maybe TRBD1 (7 bases). Trimming shortened V by 2 bases and J by 3 bases, and 15 bases separated the two germline ends. This CDR3 is built from 16 residues. Germline values: CDR1 SGHTA, CDR2 FQGTGA. CDR3 sequence: CASSLDVTGRTDTQYF. CDR3 bases: TGTGCCAGCAGCTTAGATGTGACAGGGAGGACAGATACGCAGTATTTT.

This chain links TRBV9 with TRBJ1-4; 7 bases agree with TRBD1. With V trimmed by 4 bases and J by 7 bases, 13 bases remained unmatched. The CDR3 is made up of 16 amino acids. The germline gives CDR1 SGDLS, CDR2 YYNGEE. The CDR3, as DNA: TGTGCCAGCAGCACACAGTCCGGGACAGATTTTGAAAAACTGTTTTTT. Protein sequence: CASSTQSGTDFEKLFF.

The chain is built from TRBV5-1 and TRBJ2-2, with 11 positions matching TRBD2. The germline CDR1 and CDR2 sequences are SGHRS and YFSETQ. The CDR3 loop spans 16 amino acids. The trim removed 4 bases at V and 0 bases at J, leaving 2 bases unmatched. This CDR3 is CASSQLAGANTGELFF. Here the CDR3 DNA reads TGCGCCAGCAGCCAACTAGCGGGAGCGAACACCGGGGAGCTGTTTTTT.

The gene calls are TRBV3-1 (or the pseudogene TRBV3-2) and TRBJ1-2; 9 bases are a match to TRBD1. The germline gives CDR1 LGHDT, CDR2 YNNKEL (reference sequence). The V and J ends lost 2 bases and 8 bases, in that order; junction bases with no gene match: 6. The CDR3 is made up of 14 amino acids. This CDR3 is CASSQRDRVDGYTF. CDR3 nucleotide sequence: TGTGCCAGCAGCCAACGGGACAGGGTAGACGGCTACACCTTC.

V gene TRBV27 combines with J gene TRBJ1-5; D is possibly TRBD1 (6 bases). V lost 5 bases and J 7 bases, leaving 15 bases between the germline ends. This CDR3 has 14 amino acids. Germline CDR1 and CDR2: MNHEY and SMNVEV (reference sequence). As DNA, the CDR3 is TGTGCCAGCAGTCCCGACAGGAGTGGACAGCCCCAGCATTTT. Its translation is CASSPDRSGQPQHF.

This clone showed up just a few times. The chain has TRBV30 and TRBJ2-2; 7 nucleotides match TRBD1. V trimming: 0 bases; J trimming: 1 base; junction bases outside the gene matches: 2. This CDR3 has 15 amino acids. Germline CDR1 and CDR2: GTSNPN and SVGIG (reference sequence). The CDR3 DNA is TGTGCCTGGAGTGTTGGACAGGTGAACACCGGGGAGCTGTTTTTT. Its protein product is CAWSVGQVNTGELFF.

The chain links TRBV9 to TRBJ2-1; D perhaps matches TRBD2 (6 bases). The ends were cut back, 2 bases at V and 3 bases at J, with 15 bases in the middle. CDR1 is SGDLS, CDR2 YYNGEE, per germline. This CDR3 is built from 16 residues. The CDR3 sequence is CASSVGLSSLYNEQFF. In DNA form, the CDR3 reads TGTGCCAGCAGCGTGGGACTGTCTAGTCTCTACAATGAGCAGTTCTTC. Drawing the rest from reference TRBV9 and TRBJ2-1, the complete variable domain is DSGVTQTPKHLITATGQRVTLRCSPRSGDLSVYWYQQSLDQGLQFLIQYYNGEERAKGNILERFSAQQFPDLHSELNLSSLELGDSALYFCASSVGLSSLYNEQFFGPGTRLTVL.

This sequence joins TRBV27 and TRBJ1-5; 7 nucleotides agree with TRBD1. CDR3 length: 17 residues. Germline V gene sequence: CDR1 MNHEY, CDR2 SMNVEV (reference sequence). The V and J ends lost 5 bases and 1 base, in that order; junction bases with no gene match: 11. The CDR3 loop is CASSPSYRGLSNQPQHF. CDR3 sequence (DNA): TGTGCCAGCAGTCCCTCCTACAGGGGATTAAGCAATCAGCCCCAGCATTTT.

The chain employs TRBV27 and TRBJ1-6; D is possibly TRBD1 (5 bases). Trimming pared 1 base from V and 9 bases from J, leaving 16 bases between. The germline V gene has CDR1 MNHEY and CDR2 SMNVEV (reference sequence). This CDR3 is built from 16 residues. CDR3 bases: TGTGCCAGCAGTTTATTAGGGTTGGGACTAGGTTCACCCCTCCACTTT. Protein product: CASSLLGLGLGSPLHF.

The chain has TRBV4-3 and TRBJ1-2; possible D gene TRBD1, 5 bases. Germline CDR1 is LGHNA and CDR2 is YSLEER. The length of the CDR3 is 16 residues. V was pared by 0 bases and J by 4 bases, with 15 bases between. This CDR3 reads CASSQEPLPGGYGYTF. Here the CDR3 DNA reads TGCGCCAGCAGCCAAGAGCCCCTTCCCGGGGGCTATGGCTACACCTTC.

This clone was found a few times. The chain employs TRBV4-1 and TRBJ1-5; no clear D gene. The V gene's germline CDR1 is MGHRA and CDR2 YSYEKL. This CDR3 is 17 amino acids long. Trimming stripped 1 base from V and 6 bases from J, with 19 bases between. The DNA for the CDR3 is TGCGCCAGCAGCCAAGGGCCCACTGTGATAGCTGGTCAGCCCCAGCATTTT. Translating it yields CASSQGPTVIAGQPQHF.

V gene TRBV2 combines with J gene TRBJ2-2; TRBD2 aligns across 8 bases. Per the germline V gene, CDR1 is SNHLY and CDR2 is FYNNEI. The trim removed 7 bases at V and 5 bases at J, leaving 3 bases unmatched. This CDR3 region has 13 residues. CDR3 DNA sequence: TGTGCCAGCAATTTAGCGGGAACCGGGGAGCTGTTTTTT. It translates to CASNLAGTGELFF.

The genes are TRBV19 and TRBJ2-1; D unresolved. Looked up from germline, CDR1 is LNHDA and CDR2 is SQIVND (reference sequence). This CDR3 has 14 residues. V shed 10 bases and J shed 0 bases, with 13 bases lying between them. CDR3 in DNA: TGTGCCACCATGAAGCCCGGCTCCTACAATGAGCAGTTCTTC. It encodes CATMKPGSYNEQFF.

This clone was seen a single time. This chain links TRBV28 with TRBJ2-5; D uncertain. The V gene lost 1 base and the J gene lost 1 base, with 13 bases spanning the gap. The V gene's germline CDR1 is MDHEN and CDR2 SYDVKM. The CDR3 runs to 16 residues. The CDR3 bases are TGTGCCAGCAGTTTATTCGGTCCATTTCTCCAAGAGACCCAGTACTTC. Translated: CASSLFGPFLQETQYF.

This clone was found many times. The chain recombines TRBV5-1 with TRBJ2-7; 16 bases line up with TRBD2. The junction had 4 bases not matched to a gene; V was cut back by 1 base and J by 0 bases. CDR1 SGHRS and CDR2 YFSETQ come from the germline V gene. The CDR3 covers 18 residues. CDR3 sequence: CASSLTGLAGGGSYEQYF. The CDR3 coding sequence is TGCGCCAGCAGCTTGACGGGACTAGCGGGAGGGGGCTCCTACGAGCAGTACTTC.

The chain carries TRBV5-1 and TRBJ1-1; D is undetermined. With 1 base removed from V and 2 bases from J, the gap between germline ends came to 15 bases. Per germline, CDR1 SGHRS and CDR2 YFSETQ. The CDR3 is 16 residues long. CDR3 nucleotide sequence: TGCGCCAGCAGCTTGAGAGGTACTGGCAGAAACACTGAAGCTTTCTTT. Encoded protein: CASSLRGTGRNTEAFF.

The sample holds a few counts of this clone. This chain links TRBV27 with TRBJ2-1; 9 bases agree with TRBD2. CDR3 length: 18 residues. CDR1 is MNHEY, CDR2 SMNVEV, per germline (reference sequence). The V gene end was trimmed by 3 bases and the J gene end by 3 bases; junction bases not matched to a gene: 12. The CDR3 spells CASSFLSPSGRHYNEQFF. The CDR3 nucleotides are TGTGCCAGCAGTTTCCTATCCCCGAGCGGGAGGCACTACAATGAGCAGTTCTTC.

The chain has TRBV2 and TRBJ2-7, with TRBD1 identical over 9 bases. Germline values: CDR1 SNHLY, CDR2 FYNNEI. This CDR3 has 14 residues. V lost 7 bases, J lost 2 bases, and 6 bases stayed unmatched. Here the CDR3 reads CASTLTGGTYEQYF. The CDR3 bases are TGTGCCAGCACCTTGACAGGGGGAACCTACGAGCAGTACTTC. The variable domain in full, with the rest retrieved from reference TRBV2 and TRBJ2-7, is EPEVTQTPSHQVTQMGQEVILRCVPISNHLYFYWYRQILGQKVEFLVSFYNNEISEKSEIFDDQFSVERPDGSNFTLKIRSTKLEDSAMYFCASTLTGGTYEQYFGPGTRLTVT.

In DNA form, the CDR3 reads TGTGCCAGCAGCCCTCACGCCGGGACAAACAATCAGCCCCAGCATTTT. Its protein is CASSPHAGTNNQPQHF. The chain recombines TRBV7-2 with TRBJ1-5; D is perhaps TRBD1 (6 bases). This CDR3 contains 16 residues. Trimming took 5 bases from V and 3 from J, leaving 17 bases between them. CDR1 and CDR2 from the germline V gene are SGHTA and FQGNSA.

The chain employs TRBV12-3 or TRBV12-4 and TRBJ2-7; 9 bases are shared with TRBD1. J lost 4 bases, V lost 5 bases, and 3 bases had no gene match. This CDR3 contains 13 residues. DNA for the CDR3: TGTGCCAGCAGTCAGGACAGGGGTTACGAGCAGTACTTC. This codes for CASSQDRGYEQYF.

The chain is built from TRBV15 and TRBJ2-2; D not certain. V was shortened by 0 bases and J by 6 bases, with 8 bases between the two germline ends. Germline loops: CDR1 LNHNV, CDR2 YYDKDF (reference sequence). The CDR3 runs to 14 residues. The CDR3 here is CATSREAVAGELFF. The DNA for the CDR3 is TGTGCCACCAGCAGAGAGGCAGTGGCCGGGGAGCTGTTTTTT.

This clone was counted only a few times. The gene calls are TRBV4-1 and TRBJ1-2; TRBD1 matches 9 bases. The germline CDR1 and CDR2 sequences are MGHRA and YSYEKL. J was trimmed by 1 base and V by 6 bases; bases with no gene match: 6. The CDR3 covers 15 residues. CDR3 region: CASRQRQGGNYGYTF. The CDR3 DNA reads as TGCGCCAGCAGACAAAGACAGGGGGGTAACTATGGCTACACCTTC.

This CDR3 is CASSLEGARRETQYF. Here the CDR3 DNA reads TGTGCCAGCAGCTTGGAGGGGGCTCGTCGGGAGACCCAGTACTTC. This chain uses TRBV5-5 with TRBJ2-5; TRBD1 matches 7 bases. The CDR3 is 15 residues long. CDR1 is SGHKS and CDR2 is YYEKEE in the germline V gene (reference sequence). J was trimmed by 5 bases and V by 0 bases; bases with no gene match: 7.

The chain has TRBV19 and TRBJ2-1; possibly TRBD2 for D (6 bases). This CDR3 region has 15 residues. Germline assignment: CDR1 LNHDA and CDR2 SQIVND (reference sequence). Trimming removed 5 bases from V and 5 bases from J, with 16 bases in between. CDR3 nucleotide sequence: TGTGCCAGTAGTTCCCGATGGAGGGTGAACAATGAGCAGTTCTTC. This encodes CASSSRWRVNNEQFF.

This chain links TRBV4-2 with TRBJ2-1, with TRBD2 identical over 10 bases. Germline V gene data show CDR1 as LGHNA and CDR2 as YNFKEQ. CDR3 length: 18 residues. With 1 base clipped from V and 2 bases from J, the junction kept 8 bases outside the gene matches. This CDR3 reads CASSQGAVTSGPYNEQFF. The DNA of the CDR3 is TGTGCCAGCAGCCAAGGTGCGGTGACTAGCGGGCCCTACAATGAGCAGTTCTTC.

This clone was seen only a few times. The V and J genes are TRBV20-1 and TRBJ1-1; unclear D gene. The CDR3 spans 11 residues. V gave up 3 bases and J gave up 3 bases, with 5 bases separating them. Looked up from germline, CDR1 is DFQATT and CDR2 is SNEGSKA (reference sequence). The CDR3 DNA reads TGCAGTGCTAGGGAGGACACTGAAGCTTTCTTT. Its translation is CSAREDTEAFF.